This T cell receptor beta chain is from a study of blood T cell repertoires in COVID-19. Background on the study: COVID-19 samples collected from the United States, Italy and Spain covered acute and convalescent phases.

Source study methods: From reference gene primer amplification, estimates of nucleated cell counts were derived. Some clones are missing from TCRdb's copy, which holds only in-frame ones; the method was immunoSEQ multiplex PCR. V and J calls and clone size are given by that table; D and trimming were obtained from the DNA. The data contain about 100,000 clones, roughly 80% of them singletons. The CDR3 is made up of 14 amino acids. Germline V gene lookup returns CDR1 SQVTM and CDR2 ANQGSEA. The V and J ends lost 7 bases and 0 bases respectively, with 13 bases between them. The receptor's source is a man in his 70s with active or convalescent COVID-19. The chain carries TRBV29-1 and TRBJ2-1; perhaps TRBD2 as D (6 bases). The sample was peripheral blood. The CDR3 reads CSAISGGSYNEQFF. Here the CDR3 DNA reads TGCAGCGCCATTAGCGGAGGCTCCTACAATGAGCAGTTCTTC.